These 8 T cell receptor beta chains were all obtained from the same sample, sequenced in a study of shared clonotypes between healthy human individuals. TCRdb's copy holds only in-frame clones and misses some; the assay was immunoSEQ multiplex PCR. The sample includes some 2,400,000 clones, around 95% seen only once; the top ten take around 0.13%. The material sequenced was naive CD4+ T cells sorted from blood. Regarding subset: CD45RA+ positively selected. The source of these receptors is a man younger than 35 in good health.

Here the CDR3 DNA reads TGTGCCTGGAGTGTAATGGGGGTGACCCTGCGGGAGCAGTACTTC. Amino acids: CAWSVMGVTLREQYF. This chain uses TRBV30 with TRBJ2-7, with D possibly being TRBD1 or TRBD2 (5 bases each). This CDR3 spans 15 amino acids. V lost 0 bases and J 7 bases, leaving 19 bases between the germline ends. Germline CDR1 GTSNPN, CDR2 SVGIG (reference sequence).

The genes are TRBV10-3 and TRBJ1-4, with D perhaps TRBD1 (5 bases). This CDR3 comprises 13 residues. Germline V gives CDR1 ENHRY, CDR2 SYGVKD. The V gene lost 6 bases and the J gene lost 8 bases, with 13 bases spanning the gap. The CDR3 DNA sequence: TGTGCCATCAGACCCGACAGTGGGGAAAAACTGTTTTTT. It yields the protein CAIRPDSGEKLFF.

The genes are TRBV7-9 and TRBJ2-1; 7 nucleotides agree with TRBD2. V shed 4 bases, J shed 2 bases, and the junction held 8 bases outside the gene matches. Germline CDR1 and CDR2: SEHNR and FQNEAQ (reference sequence). This CDR3 has 16 residues. The CDR3 is CASSSIAGRTYNEQFF. DNA of the CDR3: TGTGCCAGCAGCTCGATAGCGGGTAGGACCTACAATGAGCAGTTCTTC.

This chain uses TRBV6-5 with TRBJ1-6, with 8 positions matching TRBD1. CDR3 length equals 16 residues. Trimming at V came to 4 bases and at J to 7 bases, leaving 9 bases not matched to a gene. Looked up from germline, CDR1 is MNHEY and CDR2 is SVGAGI. Here the CDR3 DNA reads TGTGCCAGCAGTTTAAATCCAGGGGGCTTGAATTCACCCCTCCACTTT. Amino acids: CASSLNPGGLNSPLHF.

This chain links TRBV7-2 with TRBJ1-5; perhaps TRBD1 as D (6 bases). The germline V gene has CDR1 SGHTA and CDR2 FQGNSA. Trimming took off 5 bases at V and 0 bases at J, with 11 bases between the two ends. The CDR3 runs 15 residues. The CDR3 spells CASSVGDISNQPQHF. The CDR3 bases are TGTGCCAGCAGCGTCGGGGACATTAGCAATCAGCCCCAGCATTTT. The full variable domain, completed using reference TRBV7-2 and TRBJ1-5, is GAGVSQSPSNKVTEKGKDVELRCDPISGHTALYWYRQSLGQGLEFLIYFQGNSAPDKSGLPSDRFSAERTGGSVSTLTIQRTQQEDSAVYLCASSVGDISNQPQHFGDGTRLSIL.

The chain links TRBV28 to TRBJ1-2; perhaps TRBD1 as D (6 bases). The CDR3 contains 13 residues. V was trimmed by 6 bases and J by 8 bases, leaving 16 bases between them. The V gene's germline CDR1 is MDHEN and CDR2 SYDVKM. The CDR3 loop reads CASRASGARGYTF. The CDR3 DNA follows: TGTGCCAGCAGGGCCTCAGGGGCCCGGGGCTACACCTTC.

To note about this clone: The sample contains more than one DNA sequence encoding this CDR3. The chain links TRBV5-1 to TRBJ1-1; D is unresolved. CDR1 SGHRS and CDR2 YFSETQ come from the germline V gene. The CDR3 runs 13 residues. V gave up 5 bases and J gave up 0 bases, with 8 bases separating them. The CDR3 DNA reads as TGCGCCAGCAGTAGTACGGTGAACACTGAAGCTTTCTTT. As protein: CASSSTVNTEAFF. Drawing the rest from reference TRBV5-1 and TRBJ1-1, the complete variable domain is KAGVTQTPRYLIKTRGQQVTLSCSPISGHRSVSWYQQTPGQGLQFLFEYFSETQRNKGNFPGRFSGRQFSNSRSEMNVSTLELGDSALYLCASSSTVNTEAFFGQGTRLTVV.

This clone has only one observation. The chain couples TRBV7-2 to TRBJ2-7; 9 bases fit TRBD1. CDR1 is SGHTA and CDR2 is FQGNSA in the germline V gene. V lost 5 bases, J lost 2 bases, and 7 bases stayed unmatched. The CDR3 spans 15 residues. Written as DNA, the CDR3 is TGTGCCAGCAGCCAGGACAGGGGATCTGCCTACGAGCAGTACTTC. Amino acid sequence: CASSQDRGSAYEQYF. The variable domain in full, completed from reference TRBV7-2 and TRBJ2-7, reads GAGVSQSPSNKVTEKGKDVELRCDPISGHTALYWYRQSLGQGLEFLIYFQGNSAPDKSGLPSDRFSAERTGGSVSTLTIQRTQQEDSAVYLCASSQDRGSAYEQYFGPGTRLTVT.